These 15 T cell receptor beta chains came from one sample sequenced in a study of metastatic and nonmetastatic thyroid tumors (dated by TCRdb to 2018 to 2021). The library was built by means of PCR. Sequencing was performed on an Illumina HiSeq 4000. The raw public reads went through TCRdb reprocessing: fastp at Q25, MiXCR clone calling, in-frame beta chains kept. The sample has almost 35,000 clones on record, 15% to 20% of them singletons. The ten largest account for 3.4% of the sample. Before undergoing thyroid surgery, none of the patients had been given any kind of treatment. Sequenced material: blood. The receptor source for this set is a female donor with papillary thyroid cancer or a benign thyroid nodule (not recorded which). Some clones in this sample may be carry-over from other donors' samples.

As regards this clone: Distinct nucleotide sequences in the sample also encode this CDR3. V is TRBV15 and J is TRBJ1-5; tentatively, D is TRBD1 (5 bases). CDR1 and CDR2 from the germline V gene are LNHNV and YYDKDF (reference sequence). V was trimmed by 3 bases and J by 0 bases, leaving 15 bases between them. The CDR3 loop spans 17 amino acids. DNA for the CDR3: TGTGCCACCAGCAGGGGACGACAGACCCTTAGCAATCAGCCCCAGCATTTT. It specifies CATSRGRQTLSNQPQHF.

This clone was recorded at least ten times. In nucleotides, the CDR3 is TGTGCCACTTCGACTAGCGGGTCCTACGAGCAGTACTTC. It specifies CATSTSGSYEQYF. The V gene is TRBV24-1, the J gene TRBJ2-7, with 10 bases identical to TRBD2. Germline CDR1 and CDR2: KGHDR and SFDVKD. Germline trimming cut 10 bases from V and 1 base from J; bases unmatched to any gene: 3. The CDR3 contains 13 residues.

This clone was counted many times. The V call is TRBV10-3, the J call TRBJ2-1, with D possibly matching TRBD1 (6 bases). CDR1 ENHRY and CDR2 SYGVKD come from the germline V gene. This CDR3 is 15 amino acids long. Between the trimmed V and J ends, which lost 2 bases and 0 bases, there was a span of 8 bases. CDR3: CAISEPDSSYNEQFF. For the CDR3, the DNA is TGTGCCATCAGTGAGCCGGACAGCTCCTACAATGAGCAGTTCTTC.

The sample holds many counts of this clone. A single base separates this from a much larger clone, so it may be a read error. The gene calls are TRBV19 and TRBJ1-1; 10 bases agree with TRBD1. Germline CDR1 is LNHDA and CDR2 is SQIVND (reference sequence). The CDR3 contains 14 residues. CDR3 loop: CASRTGQGLPEASF. The CDR3 nucleotides are TGTGCCAGTAGGACGGGACAGGGGTTGCCTGAAGCTTCCTTT.

This clone was detected ten times or more. The chain joins TRBV15 to TRBJ2-6; D not certain. CDR3 size: 16 residues. V lost 4 bases and J lost 0, with 10 bases in between. Germline CDR1 LNHNV, CDR2 YYDKDF (reference sequence). The chain's CDR3 is CATSTYISSGANVLTF. DNA for the CDR3: TGTGCCACCAGCACCTACATTAGCTCTGGGGCCAACGTCCTGACTTTC.

In regard to this clone: Without the conserved terminal phenylalanine or tryptophan, this CDR3 likely stems from a read error. The rearrangement links TRBV5-1 to TRBJ2-7; TRBD2 is a possible D gene (6 bases). CDR1 SGHRS and CDR2 YFSETQ come from the germline V gene. CDR3 length: 15 residues. V lost 8 bases and J lost 0, with 18 bases in between. The CDR3 bases are TGCGCCAGTAAAAATAGCGGTCGAAGCTCCTACGAGCAGTACCTC. Residues: CASKNSGRSSYEQYL.

This clone was counted only a few times. The rearrangement uses TRBV3-1 and TRBJ1-6; 9 bases are shared with TRBD1. CDR1 is LGHDT and CDR2 is YNNKEL in the germline V gene (reference sequence). The CDR3 totals 14 residues. The junction had 0 bases not matched to a gene; V was cut back by 1 base and J by 8 bases. The CDR3 DNA reads TGTGCCAGCAGCCAAGGGACAGGGGATTCACCCCTCCACTTT. It yields the protein CASSQGTGDSPLHF.

This clone appeared many times. The chain carries TRBV7-8 and TRBJ1-2; possibly TRBD1 for D (5 bases). The germline V gene encodes CDR1 SGHVS and CDR2 FQNEAQ. Trimming pared 6 bases from V and 4 bases from J, leaving 18 bases between. CDR3 length: 15 amino acids. DNA of the CDR3: TGTGCCAGCAGTAAAGGGGACGTGGGGATCTATGGCTACACCTTC. Its translation is CASSKGDVGIYGYTF.

Many counts were recorded for this clone. The rearrangement links TRBV18 to TRBJ2-3; TRBD2 matches 8 bases. The germline V gene has CDR1 KGHSH and CDR2 LQKENI. Trimming took 2 bases from V and 2 from J; bases not matched to a gene: 9. The CDR3 has 17 residues. The DNA for the CDR3 is TGTGCCAGCTCACCAATTCCTGGCGGGAGGCCCACAGATACGCAGTATTTT. Amino acids: CASSPIPGGRPTDTQYF.

Concerning this clone itself: The conserved phenylalanine or tryptophan normally closing the CDR3 is absent here, so this likely arose from a read error. The DNA is omitted, as the CDR3 cannot be located on it reliably, and the CDR3 follows TCRdb's listing. This chain links TRBV3-1 with TRBJ1-6; the table assigns TRBD1, which was not confirmed against the DNA. Counting both end residues, the CDR3 totals 14 amino acids. Germline CDR1 LGHDT, CDR2 YNNKEL (reference sequence). The CDR3 sequence is CACSQESGTSPLLL.

This clone came up many times. V usage is TRBV20-1 and J usage is TRBJ2-3; D ambiguous. Germline loops: CDR1 DFQATT, CDR2 SNEGSKA (reference sequence). This CDR3 contains 13 residues. Trimming pared 3 bases from V and 8 bases from J, leaving 15 bases between. The CDR3 reads CSARRPGHGTQYF. The CDR3 nucleotides are TGCAGTGCTAGGCGACCCGGGCACGGTACGCAGTATTTT.

This clone was seen many times. A read error may explain this, as a much larger clone is one base away. This chain uses TRBV5-6 with TRBJ2-7; D not certain. Trimming removed 2 bases at V and 2 bases at J, with 11 bases between. The CDR3 totals 14 residues. Germline loops: CDR1 SGHDT, CDR2 YYEEEE. In nucleotides, the CDR3 is TGTGCCAGCAGCTTTTCTTTGGTCGCCTACGAGCAGTACTTC. Protein sequence: CASSFSLVAYEQYF.

In its sample, this clone was seen many times. The chain has TRBV2 and TRBJ1-6; no clear D. V was clipped by 6 bases and J by 8 bases, with 14 bases between them. Germline V CDR1 and CDR2: SNHLY, FYNNEI. This CDR3 is 14 amino acids long. The CDR3 sequence: CASSPDTPYSPLHF. As DNA, the CDR3 is TGTGCCAGCAGCCCCGACACCCCTTATTCACCCCTCCACTTT.

There are many counts of this clone. In the same sample, other DNA sequences code for this CDR3. This chain joins TRBV19 and TRBJ1-2; TRBD1 might be the D (6 bases). CDR1 and CDR2 (germline): LNHDA, SQIVND (reference sequence). Trimming stripped 6 bases from V and 4 bases from J, with 18 bases between. The CDR3 has 15 amino acids. The CDR3: CASRELGGLFYGYTF. CDR3 coding DNA: TGTGCCAGTAGAGAGTTGGGGGGCCTTTTCTATGGCTACACCTTC.

Ten or more counts support this clone. This chain joins TRBV7-2 and TRBJ2-3; TRBD2 matches 9 bases. The J segment lost 2 bases and the V segment lost 5 bases, leaving 8 bases of the junction unmatched. The CDR3 has 16 amino acids. Germline CDR1 is SGHTA and CDR2 is FQGNSA. The CDR3: CASSVVAGGFTDTQYF. The DNA for the CDR3 is TGTGCCAGCAGCGTAGTGGCGGGAGGGTTCACAGATACGCAGTATTTT.